This entry is about one T cell receptor (beta chain). The data are from a study of cytomegalovirus exposure and HLA in healthy donors. PCR amplification relied on 60 Vbeta primers (plus 13 Jbeta primers). The repertoire was sequenced with immunoSEQ multiplex PCR; TCRdb's copy has only in-frame clones and lacks some. The sample has about 110,000 clones, 65% to 80% seen once. The CDR3 totals 17 residues. Per germline, CDR1 MGHRA and CDR2 YSYEKL. V lost 1 base to trimming and J lost 2 bases, with 15 bases between them. This clonotype was obtained from a man aged 30 to 45 in good health and CMV-seropositive. This chain connects TRBV4-1 to TRBJ2-1, with D maybe TRBD2 (5 bases). Source material: PBMCs. This CDR3 is CASSQGGLLMTYNEQFF. CDR3 nucleotides: TGCGCCAGCAGCCAAGGAGGACTCCTGATGACCTACAATGAGCAGTTCTTC.